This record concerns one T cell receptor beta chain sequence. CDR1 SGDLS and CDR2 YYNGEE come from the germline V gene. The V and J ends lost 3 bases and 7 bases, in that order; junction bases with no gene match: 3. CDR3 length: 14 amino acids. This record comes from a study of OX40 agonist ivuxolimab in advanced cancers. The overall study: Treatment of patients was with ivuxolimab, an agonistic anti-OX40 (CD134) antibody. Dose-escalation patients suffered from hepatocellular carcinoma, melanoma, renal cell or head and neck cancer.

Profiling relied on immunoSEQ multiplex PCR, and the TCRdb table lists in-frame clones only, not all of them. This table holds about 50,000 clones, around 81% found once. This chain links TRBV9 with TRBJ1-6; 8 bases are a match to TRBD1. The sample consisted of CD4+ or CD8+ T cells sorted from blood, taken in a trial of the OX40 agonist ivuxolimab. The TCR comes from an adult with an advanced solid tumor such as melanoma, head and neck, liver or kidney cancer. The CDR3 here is CASSEQGVNSPLHF. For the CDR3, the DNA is TGTGCCAGCAGCGAACAGGGGGTCAATTCACCCCTCCACTTT.